The text below deals with one TCR beta chain. Its antigen is currently unknown. The purity of all sorted populations exceeded 95%. All of the isolated RNA was reverse transcribed, so expressed TCRB transcripts were sequenced. Mean read depth for naive, central memory and regulatory T cell samples was 3.5 million to 4.5 million reads. Clones were sequenced by immunoSEQ multiplex PCR, and TCRdb holds only the in-frame ones, with some missing. Among 150,000 to 190,000 clones listed, around 10% were seen once. This record comes from a study of beta chain features in type 1 diabetes. Regarding the study as a whole: For type 1 diabetes patients, VDJ junctions showed fewer insertions and more deletions. Healthy donors had naive, central memory and Treg TCRB repertoires that appeared less similar than those seen among patients.

Specimen: central memory CD4+ T cells from blood. This clonotype was sampled from a man between 18 and 35 years old in good health.

This CDR3 reads CASSRGLAGDYEQYF. CDR3 nucleotides: TGTGCCAGCAGCCGCGGACTAGCGGGGGACTACGAGCAGTACTTC. The V gene is TRBV4-2, the J gene TRBJ2-7; 13 bases fit TRBD2. This CDR3 region has 15 residues. The germline V gene encodes CDR1 LGHNA and CDR2 YNFKEQ. V trimming: 4 bases; J trimming: 3 bases; junction bases outside the gene matches: 3.